The T cell receptor (beta chain) described here comes from a study of patients with pleural tuberculosis. CDR1 and CDR2 from the germline V gene are MNHNS and SASEGT. V shed 7 bases and J 2 bases; nucleotides not matched to a gene: 7. The CDR3 has 14 residues. TCRdb analysed the reads with MiXCR anew, one entry per CDR3 protein. This sample yields around 50,000 distinct CDR3 sequences, of which less than 9.5% are seen a single time; roughly 17% belongs to the top ten. This clonotype is labeled medium-sized (0.01 to 0.1%). The TCR sequence derives from a human donor with pleural tuberculosis. The V call is TRBV6-1, the J call TRBJ1-1; TRBD1 aligns across 7 bases. DNA of the CDR3: TGTGCCAGCACCTGGGACAGCGTTAACACTGAAGCTTTCTTT. Protein sequence: CASTWDSVNTEAFF.